This T cell receptor (beta chain) is from a study of blood T cell repertoires in COVID-19. Across the study: Nucleic acid was either cDNA or gDNA, and it came from T cells, B-cell-depleted T cells, or PBMCs.

Original data processing: Estimation of nucleated cell counts was performed using reference gene primer amplification. The repertoire was sequenced with immunoSEQ multiplex PCR; TCRdb's copy has only in-frame clones and lacks some. V and J calls and clone size are as listed in that table; D and trimming were resolved from the DNA. Of a few hundred thousand clones in the sample, more than 70% were seen once. Trimming took 5 bases from V and 5 from J; bases not matched to a gene: 5. The CDR3 length is 13 residues. The V gene's germline CDR1 is SQVTM and CDR2 ANQGSEA. The source is a woman in her forties or fifties who had recovered from COVID-19. The sample taken for sequencing was peripheral blood. The chain carries TRBV29-1 and TRBJ2-5; 10 nucleotides match TRBD1. This chain's CDR3 is CSVRTGGFETQYF. The CDR3 nucleotides are TGCAGCGTTCGGACAGGGGGTTTCGAGACCCAGTACTTC.